The 8 T cell receptor beta chains below all came from one sample that was sequenced in a study of cytomegalovirus exposure and HLA in healthy donors. Both 60 Vbeta primers and 13 Jbeta primers went into the PCR. Produced via immunoSEQ multiplex PCR; TCRdb's table is partial and in-frame only. The sample records some 110,000 clones, 80% to 85% being singletons. Sequencing used PBMCs. These receptor sequences come from a man under 40 in good health and CMV-seropositive.

This chain joins TRBV5-1 and TRBJ1-3, with D perhaps matching TRBD1 (5 bases). Germline assignment: CDR1 SGHRS and CDR2 YFSETQ. The CDR3 is 16 amino acids. The V gene lost 3 bases and the J gene lost 0 bases, with 13 bases spanning the gap. CDR3 nucleotides: TGCGCCAGCAGCTCGGACATCCTGAGCTCTGGAAACACCATATATTTT. It encodes CASSSDILSSGNTIYF.

The J gene is TRBJ1-5, the V gene TRBV9; D unresolved. The CDR3 has 14 residues. Germline V lookup: CDR1 SGDLS, CDR2 YYNGEE. The V and J ends lost 0 bases and 4 bases respectively, with 8 bases between them. The CDR3 here is CASSVGGRNQPQHF. CDR3 DNA: TGTGCCAGCAGCGTAGGAGGGCGAAATCAGCCCCAGCATTTT. Variable domain in full (rest from reference TRBV9 and TRBJ1-5): DSGVTQTPKHLITATGQRVTLRCSPRSGDLSVYWYQQSLDQGLQFLIQYYNGEERAKGNILERFSAQQFPDLHSELNLSSLELGDSALYFCASSVGGRNQPQHFGDGTRLSIL.

The genes are TRBV19 and TRBJ1-5; no definite D call. V lost 5 bases and J lost 6, with 11 bases in between. The germline V gene encodes CDR1 LNHDA and CDR2 SQIVND (reference sequence). The CDR3 is 13 residues long. The CDR3 nucleotides are TGTGCCAGTAGTGTGGACGGGATTCAGCCCCAGCATTTT. Translation: CASSVDGIQPQHF.

The chain is built from TRBV7-3 and TRBJ2-3; 10 nucleotides align to TRBD2. V lost 5 bases to trimming and J lost 2 bases; unmatched junction nucleotides: 7. The CDR3 runs to 16 residues. CDR1 and CDR2 (germline): SGHTA, FQGTGA. The DNA of the CDR3 is TGTGCCAGCAGCCCCCTAGCGGGGGTTCCCACAGATACGCAGTATTTT. It specifies CASSPLAGVPTDTQYF.

This clone was seen a few times. This rearrangement joins TRBV19 to TRBJ1-1; D call uncertain. V lost 6 bases to trimming and J lost 0 bases, with 8 bases between them. The germline V gene has CDR1 LNHDA and CDR2 SQIVND (reference sequence). This CDR3 is 13 amino acids long. The CDR3 DNA reads TGTGCCAGTAGCCCCTATATGAACACTGAAGCTTTCTTT. Translating gives CASSPYMNTEAFF.

This clone was picked up one time. V is TRBV25-1 and J is TRBJ1-1; TRBD1 aligns across 8 bases. Germline V gene data show CDR1 as MGHDK and CDR2 as SYGVNS. J gave up 3 bases and V 4 bases, and 4 bases lay outside the gene matches. The CDR3 is 14 residues long. CDR3 residues: CASSARTGYTEAFF. The CDR3 DNA reads as TGTGCCAGCAGTGCTCGGACAGGGTACACTGAAGCTTTCTTT.

In its sample, this clone was seen a few times. The chain joins TRBV27 to TRBJ1-6, with 8 bases matching TRBD1. CDR3 length: 16 residues. The trim removed 3 bases at V and 10 bases at J, leaving 11 bases unmatched. Germline-derived CDR1 and CDR2 are MNHEY and SMNVEV (reference sequence). The CDR3 is CASSFRTGQGWSPLHF. In DNA, the CDR3 is TGTGCCAGCAGTTTTAGAACTGGACAGGGTTGGTCACCCCTCCACTTT.

V is TRBV2 and J is TRBJ2-1, with TRBD2 matching over 7 bases. CDR3 length equals 16 residues. After removal of 4 bases from V and 0 bases from J, the junction contained 6 bases not matched to a gene. The germline V gene encodes CDR1 SNHLY and CDR2 FYNNEI. CDR3 loop: CASSGLGGDSYNEQFF. The CDR3 nucleotides are TGTGCCAGCAGTGGGTTGGGGGGGGACTCCTACAATGAGCAGTTCTTC.